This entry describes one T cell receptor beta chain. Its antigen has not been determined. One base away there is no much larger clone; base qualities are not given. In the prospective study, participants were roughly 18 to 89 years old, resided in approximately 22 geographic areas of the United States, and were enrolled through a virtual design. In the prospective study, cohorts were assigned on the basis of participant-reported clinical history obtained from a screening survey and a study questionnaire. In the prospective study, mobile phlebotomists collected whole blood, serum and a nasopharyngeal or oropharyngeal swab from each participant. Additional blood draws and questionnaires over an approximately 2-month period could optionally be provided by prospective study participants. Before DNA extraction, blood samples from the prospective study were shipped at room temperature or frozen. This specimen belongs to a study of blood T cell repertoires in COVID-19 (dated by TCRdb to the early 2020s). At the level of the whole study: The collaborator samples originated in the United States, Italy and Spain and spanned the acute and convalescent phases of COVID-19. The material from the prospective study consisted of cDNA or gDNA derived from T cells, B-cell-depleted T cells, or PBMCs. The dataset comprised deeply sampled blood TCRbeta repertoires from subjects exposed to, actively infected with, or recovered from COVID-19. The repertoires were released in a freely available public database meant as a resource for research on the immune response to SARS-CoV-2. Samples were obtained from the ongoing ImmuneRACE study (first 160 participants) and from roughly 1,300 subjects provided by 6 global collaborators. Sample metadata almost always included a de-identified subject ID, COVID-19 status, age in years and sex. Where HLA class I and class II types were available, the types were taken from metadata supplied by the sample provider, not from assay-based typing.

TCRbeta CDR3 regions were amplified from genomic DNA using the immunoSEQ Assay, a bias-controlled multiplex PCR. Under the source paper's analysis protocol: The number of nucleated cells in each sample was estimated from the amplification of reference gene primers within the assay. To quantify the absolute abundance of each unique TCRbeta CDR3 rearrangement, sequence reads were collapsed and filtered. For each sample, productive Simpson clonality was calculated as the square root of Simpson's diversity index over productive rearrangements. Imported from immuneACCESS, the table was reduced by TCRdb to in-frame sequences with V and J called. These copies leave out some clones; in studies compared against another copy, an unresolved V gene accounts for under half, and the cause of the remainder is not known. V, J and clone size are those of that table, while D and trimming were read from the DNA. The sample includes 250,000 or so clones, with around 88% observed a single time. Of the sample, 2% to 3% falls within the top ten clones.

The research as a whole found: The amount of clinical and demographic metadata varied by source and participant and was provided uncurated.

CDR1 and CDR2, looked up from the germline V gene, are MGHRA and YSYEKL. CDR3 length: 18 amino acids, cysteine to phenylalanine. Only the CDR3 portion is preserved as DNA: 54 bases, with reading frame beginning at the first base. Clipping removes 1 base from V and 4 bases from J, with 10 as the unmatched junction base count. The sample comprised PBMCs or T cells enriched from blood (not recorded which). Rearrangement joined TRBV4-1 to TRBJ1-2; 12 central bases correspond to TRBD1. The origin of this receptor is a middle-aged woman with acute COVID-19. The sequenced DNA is TGCGCCAGCAGCCAAGTTCCGGGACAGGGGGCAGGGTCCTATGGCTACACCTTC. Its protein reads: CASSQVPGQGAGSYGYTF.